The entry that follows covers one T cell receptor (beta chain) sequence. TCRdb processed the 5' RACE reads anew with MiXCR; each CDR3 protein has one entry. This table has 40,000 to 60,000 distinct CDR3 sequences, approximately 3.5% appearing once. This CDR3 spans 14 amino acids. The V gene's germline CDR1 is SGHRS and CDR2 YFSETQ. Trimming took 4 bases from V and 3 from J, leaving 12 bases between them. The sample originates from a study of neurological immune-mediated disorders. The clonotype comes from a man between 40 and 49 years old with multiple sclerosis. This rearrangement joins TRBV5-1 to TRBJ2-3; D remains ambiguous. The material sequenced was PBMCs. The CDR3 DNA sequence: TGCGCCAGCAGCCAGGACGGTATGACAGATACGCAGTATTTT. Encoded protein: CASSQDGMTDTQYF.